These 24 T cell receptor beta chains came from one sample sequenced in a study of control samples from healthy donors and cancer patients. The assay was immunoSEQ multiplex PCR, and TCRdb's table has in-frame clones only and misses some. The table has 100,000 to 150,000 clones, approximately 92% seen once. Input material: blood. These receptor sequences come from a woman between 50 and 59 years old in good health.

V is TRBV30 and J is TRBJ1-1, with D possibly TRBD1 on 5 matching bases. The CDR3 is made up of 14 amino acids. V gave up 1 base and J gave up 7 bases, with 16 bases separating them. Germline-derived CDR1 and CDR2 are GTSNPN and SVGIG (reference sequence). The CDR3 DNA sequence: TGTGCCTGGAGTGGACAGCCTATGAACGGTGAAGCTTTCTTT. It codes for CAWSGQPMNGEAFF.

This clone has just a few counts. The CDR3 protein is CAISTTGNYGYTF. CDR3 sequence (DNA): TGTGCCATCAGTACAACAGGGAACTATGGCTACACCTTC. The chain employs TRBV10-3 and TRBJ1-2, with D tentatively TRBD1 (6 bases). Germline V gene lookup returns CDR1 ENHRY and CDR2 SYGVKD. This CDR3 region has 13 residues. With 5 bases removed from V and 2 bases from J, the gap between germline ends came to 9 bases.

The J gene is TRBJ1-6, the V gene TRBV5-1, with D perhaps matching TRBD1 (6 bases). Germline V gives CDR1 SGHRS, CDR2 YFSETQ. Trimming removed 4 bases from V and 4 bases from J, with 15 bases in between. The CDR3 is made up of 16 amino acids. In DNA, the CDR3 is TGCGCCAGCAGCCCCAGGGGCCGAGAGTATAATTCACCCCTCCACTTT. Amino acids: CASSPRGREYNSPLHF.

The chain recombines TRBV14 with TRBJ1-1; unclear D gene. Germline values: CDR1 SGHDN, CDR2 FVKESK. This CDR3 is built from 13 residues. V lost 1 base, J lost 11 bases, and 14 bases lay in between. CDR3 DNA: TGTGCCAGCAGCCAAGTCAGCCGCGGCGGGGCTTTCTTT. Residues: CASSQVSRGGAFF.

The chain carries TRBV6-5 and TRBJ2-7; a weak D match, TRBD2 (7 bases). This CDR3 region has 13 residues. The germline CDR1 and CDR2 sequences are MNHEY and SVGAGI. The germline V and J ends were trimmed by 7 bases and 7 bases, with 17 bases remaining between them. CDR3 nucleotides: TGTGCCAGCACCAACGTGGAGGGGGGGGAGCAGTACTTC. Translating gives CASTNVEGGEQYF.

This chain links TRBV3-1 (or the pseudogene TRBV3-2) with TRBJ2-2; no firm D call. The CDR3 is made up of 14 amino acids. Germline V gives CDR1 LGHDT, CDR2 YNNKEL (reference sequence). Trimming took off 4 bases at V and 6 bases at J, with 12 bases between the two ends. The CDR3 region is CASSLPMSPGELFF. The CDR3 DNA sequence: TGTGCCAGCAGCCTTCCTATGTCCCCCGGGGAGCTGTTTTTT.

The chain has TRBV2 and TRBJ2-5, with TRBD2 matching 7 bases. CDR1 is SNHLY and CDR2 is FYNNEI in the germline V gene. CDR3 length: 17 residues. Trimming removed 5 bases from V and 5 bases from J; junction bases left unmatched: 17. CDR3 loop: CASSPLLSGGSRETQYF. The CDR3 nucleotides are TGTGCCAGCAGTCCCCTCTTGTCCGGGGGGAGTCGGGAGACCCAGTACTTC.

V usage is TRBV4-2 and J usage is TRBJ1-1, with 12 bases lining up with TRBD1. The junction had 5 bases not matched to a gene; V was cut back by 1 base and J by 5 bases. Germline CDR1 and CDR2: LGHNA and YNFKEQ. This CDR3 contains 16 residues. The chain's CDR3 is CASSQGGTGGTTEAFF. In DNA form, the CDR3 reads TGTGCCAGCAGCCAAGGGGGGACAGGGGGCACGACTGAAGCTTTCTTT.

The genes are TRBV28 and TRBJ2-3; D gene unclear. CDR3 length: 15 amino acids. V gave up 4 bases and J gave up 3 bases, with 14 bases separating them. Germline assignment: CDR1 MDHEN and CDR2 SYDVKM. The DNA for the CDR3 is TGTGCCAGCAGTTCTGCCGGCTTGGGGACAGATACGCAGTATTTT. It specifies CASSSAGLGTDTQYF.

The V call is TRBV7-2, the J call TRBJ2-2; TRBD1 agrees at 7 bases. The CDR3 spans 13 residues. The V segment lost 10 bases and the J segment 6 bases; nucleotides outside the gene matches: 8. Germline CDR1 SGHTA, CDR2 FQGNSA. The CDR3 is CAIDRVVAGELFF. The CDR3 DNA sequence: TGTGCCATCGACAGGGTGGTCGCCGGGGAGCTGTTTTTT. Combining the CDR3 with reference TRBV7-2 and TRBJ2-2 gives the whole variable domain GAGVSQSPSNKVTEKGKDVELRCDPISGHTALYWYRQSLGQGLEFLIYFQGNSAPDKSGLPSDRFSAERTGGSVSTLTIQRTQQEDSAVYLCAIDRVVAGELFFGEGSRLTVL.

The chain employs TRBV2 and TRBJ2-7; 11 nucleotides line up with TRBD1. The CDR3 has 14 amino acids. J gave up 5 bases and V 6 bases, and 6 bases lay outside the gene matches. Germline V gives CDR1 SNHLY, CDR2 FYNNEI. The CDR3 sequence: CASRDRTGGHEQYF. The DNA of the CDR3 is TGTGCCAGCAGAGATCGGACAGGGGGCCACGAGCAGTACTTC.

J is TRBJ1-5 and V is TRBV9, with TRBD1 as a possible D gene (6 bases). V was cut by 3 bases and J by 2 bases, with 9 bases left in between. This CDR3 region has 14 residues. Looked up from germline, CDR1 is SGDLS and CDR2 is YYNGEE. The CDR3 DNA reads TGTGCCAGCAGCGCGGGACAACGCAATCAGCCCCAGCATTTT. Protein: CASSAGQRNQPQHF.

The chain uses TRBV4-1 and TRBJ1-4; 10 bases align to TRBD1. Germline loops: CDR1 MGHRA, CDR2 YSYEKL. The CDR3 covers 15 residues. V lost 5 bases, J lost 7 bases, and 7 bases stayed unmatched. DNA for the CDR3: TGCGCCAGCAGCTCCCGACAGGGGGCGGTTGAAAAACTGTTTTTT. This translates into CASSSRQGAVEKLFF.

The rearrangement links TRBV7-2 to TRBJ2-1; 9 bases are shared with TRBD2. The CDR3 spans 15 residues. The V segment lost 4 bases and the J segment 4 bases; nucleotides outside the gene matches: 5. CDR1 SGHTA and CDR2 FQGNSA come from the germline V gene. CDR3 in amino acids: CASSSGTSRYNEQFF. CDR3 in DNA: TGTGCCAGCAGCTCCGGGACTAGCCGATACAATGAGCAGTTCTTC.

The chain employs TRBV5-8 and TRBJ2-1, with D perhaps TRBD2 (5 bases). CDR1 and CDR2 (germline): SGHTS, YDEGEE. Deletions cut 3 bases from V and 4 bases from J, with 8 bases between. There are 13 residues in the CDR3. The CDR3 protein is CASSSGGYNEQFF. Written as DNA, the CDR3 is TGTGCCAGCAGCTCAGGCGGGTACAATGAGCAGTTCTTC. The complete variable domain, with remaining parts taken from reference TRBV5-8 and TRBJ2-1, reads EAGVTQSPTHLIKTRGQQATLRCSPISGHTSVYWYQQALGLGLQFLLWYDEGEERNRGNFPPRFSGRQFPNYSSELNVNALELEDSALYLCASSSGGYNEQFFGPGTRLTVL.

With respect to this clone: The same CDR3 also results from other DNA sequences found in this sample. V usage is TRBV12-3 or TRBV12-4 and J usage is TRBJ2-7, with D uncertain. V lost 6 bases, J lost 2 bases, and 8 bases lay in between. The CDR3 has 12 residues. The CDR3: CASRGSTYEQYF. The CDR3 DNA reads TGTGCCAGCAGGGGTAGCACCTACGAGCAGTACTTC.

This sequence joins TRBV4-2 and TRBJ1-1; D not certain. V was trimmed by 0 bases and J by 4 bases, leaving 12 bases between them. Germline lookup yields CDR1 LGHNA and CDR2 YNFKEQ. The CDR3 sequence is 15 residues long. This CDR3 reads CASSQEGLRVTEAFF. The CDR3 region has the DNA TGTGCCAGCAGCCAAGAGGGTCTTAGGGTCACTGAAGCTTTCTTT.

In this sample, this clone turned up once. This sequence joins TRBV2 and TRBJ2-6; no clear D. The CDR3 sequence is 13 residues long. Germline loops: CDR1 SNHLY, CDR2 FYNNEI. V dropped 7 bases and J dropped 2 bases, with 6 bases sitting between them. CDR3 DNA sequence: TGTGCCAGCAAGCTGGCTGGGGCCAACGTCCTGACTTTC. The encoded protein is CASKLAGANVLTF.

This sequence joins TRBV5-4 and TRBJ2-3, with 12 bases aligning to TRBD2. CDR1 is SGHNT and CDR2 is YYREEE in the germline V gene (reference sequence). This CDR3 is built from 17 residues. The ends lost 4 bases at V and 0 bases at J; junction bases unmatched: 6. The CDR3 DNA follows: TGTGCCAGCAGCCAAAGGACTAGCGGGATTAGCACAGATACGCAGTATTTT. Translation gives CASSQRTSGISTDTQYF.

The chain carries TRBV29-1 and TRBJ2-7; 7 bases match TRBD1. The CDR3 is made up of 13 amino acids. CDR1 SQVTM and CDR2 ANQGSEA come from the germline V gene. V lost 1 base and J lost 4; bases outside the gene matches: 4. CDR3 residues: CSVEVVRGYEQYF. DNA for the CDR3: TGCAGCGTTGAAGTGGTCAGGGGGTACGAGCAGTACTTC.

The V and J genes are TRBV5-1 and TRBJ2-1; 11 nucleotides line up with TRBD2. This CDR3 has 17 residues. Germline values: CDR1 SGHRS, CDR2 YFSETQ. The V gene end was trimmed by 4 bases and the J gene end by 4 bases; junction bases not matched to a gene: 10. The CDR3 reads CASSGGLAGLRYNEQFF. DNA for the CDR3: TGCGCCAGCAGCGGTGGACTAGCGGGCTTACGATACAATGAGCAGTTCTTC.

This clone came up a few times. The CDR3 loop is CASRVGQGVYEQYF. CDR3 nucleotide sequence: TGTGCCAGCAGAGTAGGACAGGGGGTCTACGAGCAGTACTTC. The chain recombines TRBV2 with TRBJ2-7, with 10 bases lining up with TRBD1. This CDR3 has 14 amino acids. Unmatched junction bases numbered 5, after V lost 6 bases and J lost 3 bases. CDR1 and CDR2 from the germline V gene are SNHLY and FYNNEI.

This clone was observed once. This sequence joins TRBV7-2 and TRBJ1-1; perhaps TRBD1 as D (5 bases). This CDR3 comprises 14 residues. Trimming cost V 7 bases and J 4 bases, with 16 bases left between them. CDR1 is SGHTA, CDR2 FQGNSA, per germline. CDR3 loop: CASTTRGYRTEAFF. CDR3 coding DNA: TGTGCCAGCACCACACGGGGGTATCGCACTGAAGCTTTCTTT.

This clone was detected once. J is TRBJ1-2 and V is TRBV12-3 or TRBV12-4; D perhaps matches TRBD1 (6 bases). The V end lost 3 bases, the J end lost 6 bases, and 8 bases lay between the germline ends. The CDR3 has 12 amino acids. CDR3 region: CASSFHRDGYTF. The CDR3 DNA is TGTGCCAGCAGTTTTCACAGGGATGGCTACACCTTC.